This T cell receptor (beta chain) was sequenced for a study of blood T cells in healthy people across ages. Germline CDR1 MGHRA, CDR2 YSYEKL. The V and J ends lost 4 bases and 4 bases, in that order; junction bases with no gene match: 14. The CDR3 runs to 18 residues. This clonotype has just a few counts. The people who gave samples were healthy Caucasians from Russia, aged 6 to 90. Extracted total RNA amounted to at least 6 micrograms for each sample. A J-beta primer mix and a sample-barcoded 5' primer were used in a second PCR of about 6 to 12 cycles. Sequencing of every sample gave 2.5 million or more CDR3-containing paired-end reads. TCRdb reprocessed the 5' RACE reads via MiXCR and lists one record per CDR3 protein. The sample holds 1.5 million to 2 million distinct CDR3 sequences; 28% are singletons and the top ten take over 7%.

The gene calls are TRBV4-1 and TRBJ2-1; 9 nucleotides line up with TRBD2. This clonotype was sampled from a young woman in good health. Sequencing input: blood. This CDR3 is CASSPEGFSGGLYNEQFF. CDR3 nucleotides: TGCGCCAGCAGCCCCGAAGGTTTTAGCGGGGGCCTGTACAATGAGCAGTTCTTC.